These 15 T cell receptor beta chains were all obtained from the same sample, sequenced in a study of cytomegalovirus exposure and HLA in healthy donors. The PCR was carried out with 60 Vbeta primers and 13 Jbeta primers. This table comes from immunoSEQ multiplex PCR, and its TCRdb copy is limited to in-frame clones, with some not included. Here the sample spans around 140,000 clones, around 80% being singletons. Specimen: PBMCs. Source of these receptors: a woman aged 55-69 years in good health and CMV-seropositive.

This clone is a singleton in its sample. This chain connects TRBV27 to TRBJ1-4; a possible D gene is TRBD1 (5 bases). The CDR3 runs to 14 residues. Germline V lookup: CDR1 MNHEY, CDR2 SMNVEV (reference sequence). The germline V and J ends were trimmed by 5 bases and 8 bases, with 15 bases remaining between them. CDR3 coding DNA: TGTGCCAGCAGTAGATCACAGGCCGGCGAAAAACTGTTTTTT. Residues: CASSRSQAGEKLFF.

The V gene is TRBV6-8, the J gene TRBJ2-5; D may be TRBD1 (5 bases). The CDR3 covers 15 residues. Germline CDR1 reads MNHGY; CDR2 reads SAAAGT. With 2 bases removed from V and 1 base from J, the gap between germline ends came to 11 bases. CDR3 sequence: CASSYGASPQETQYF. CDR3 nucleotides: TGTGCCAGCAGTTACGGGGCGAGCCCCCAAGAGACCCAGTACTTC.

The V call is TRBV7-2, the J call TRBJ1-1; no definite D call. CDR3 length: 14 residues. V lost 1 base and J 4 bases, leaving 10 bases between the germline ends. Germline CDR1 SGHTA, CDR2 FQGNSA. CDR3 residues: CASSLDSTGTEAFF. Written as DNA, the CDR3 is TGTGCCAGCAGCTTAGACTCCACGGGCACTGAAGCTTTCTTT. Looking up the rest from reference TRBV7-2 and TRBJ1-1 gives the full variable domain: GAGVSQSPSNKVTEKGKDVELRCDPISGHTALYWYRQSLGQGLEFLIYFQGNSAPDKSGLPSDRFSAERTGGSVSTLTIQRTQQEDSAVYLCASSLDSTGTEAFFGQGTRLTVV.

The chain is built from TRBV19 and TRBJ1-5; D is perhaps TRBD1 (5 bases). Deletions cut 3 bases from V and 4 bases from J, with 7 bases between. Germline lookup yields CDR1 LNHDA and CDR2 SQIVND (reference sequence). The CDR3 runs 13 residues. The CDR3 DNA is TGTGCCAGTAGTATGACAGAGAATCAGCCCCAGCATTTT. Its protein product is CASSMTENQPQHF. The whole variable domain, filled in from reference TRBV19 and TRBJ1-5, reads DGGITQSPKYLFRKEGQNVTLSCEQNLNHDAMYWYRQDPGQGLRLIYYSQIVNDFQKGDIAEGYSVSREKKESFPLTVTSAQKNPTAFYLCASSMTENQPQHFGDGTRLSIL.

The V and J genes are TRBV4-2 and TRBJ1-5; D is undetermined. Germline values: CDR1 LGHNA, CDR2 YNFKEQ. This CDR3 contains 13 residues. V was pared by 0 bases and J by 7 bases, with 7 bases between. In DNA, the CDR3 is TGTGCCAGCAGCCAAGATCTATGGCAGCCCCAGCATTTT. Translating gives CASSQDLWQPQHF.

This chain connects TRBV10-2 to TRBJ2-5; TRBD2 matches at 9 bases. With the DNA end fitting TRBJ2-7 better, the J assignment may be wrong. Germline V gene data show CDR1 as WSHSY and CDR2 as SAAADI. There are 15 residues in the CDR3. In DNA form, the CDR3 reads TGCGCCAGCAGCACTTTAGCGGGAGTTTACTACGAGCAGTACTTC. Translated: CASSTLAGVYYEQYF.

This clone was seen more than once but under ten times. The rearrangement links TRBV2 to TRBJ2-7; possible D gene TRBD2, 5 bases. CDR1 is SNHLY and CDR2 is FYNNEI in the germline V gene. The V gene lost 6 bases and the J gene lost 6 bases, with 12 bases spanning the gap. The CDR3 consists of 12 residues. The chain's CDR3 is CASRTTRSEQYF. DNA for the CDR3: TGTGCCAGCAGGACTACAAGATCCGAGCAGTACTTC. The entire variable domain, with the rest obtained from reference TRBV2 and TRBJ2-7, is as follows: EPEVTQTPSHQVTQMGQEVILRCVPISNHLYFYWYRQILGQKVEFLVSFYNNEISEKSEIFDDQFSVERPDGSNFTLKIRSTKLEDSAMYFCASRTTRSEQYFGPGTRLTVT.

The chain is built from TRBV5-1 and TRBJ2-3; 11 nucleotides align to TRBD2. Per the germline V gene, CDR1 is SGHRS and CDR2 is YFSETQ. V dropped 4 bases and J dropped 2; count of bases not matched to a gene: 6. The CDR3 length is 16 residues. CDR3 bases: TGCGCCAGCAGCATAGGACTAGCGGGCCACACAGATACGCAGTATTTT. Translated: CASSIGLAGHTDTQYF.

The CDR3, as DNA: TGTGCCAGCGGGGGACTAGCGGGAGGAGAGACCCAGTACTTC. This codes for CASGGLAGGETQYF. The J gene is TRBJ2-5, the V gene TRBV6-5; 15 nucleotides match TRBD2. CDR1 MNHEY and CDR2 SVGAGI come from the germline V gene. The CDR3 is 14 residues long. V lost 8 bases, J lost 4 bases, and 2 bases stayed unmatched.

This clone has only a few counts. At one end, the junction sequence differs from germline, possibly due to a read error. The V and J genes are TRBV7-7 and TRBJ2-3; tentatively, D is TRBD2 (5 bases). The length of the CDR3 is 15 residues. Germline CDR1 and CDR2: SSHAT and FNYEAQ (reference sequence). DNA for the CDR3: TGTGCTAGCAGCTTAGCCCCGGACCAGCGGGATACGCAGTATTTT. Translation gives CASSLAPDQRDTQYF.

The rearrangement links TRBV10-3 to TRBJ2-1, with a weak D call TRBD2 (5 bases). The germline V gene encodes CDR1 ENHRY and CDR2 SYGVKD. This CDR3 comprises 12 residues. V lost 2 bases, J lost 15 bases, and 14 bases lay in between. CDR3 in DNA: TGTGCCATCAGTGAGGCGACTACAATGCCGTTCTTC. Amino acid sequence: CAISEATTMPFF.

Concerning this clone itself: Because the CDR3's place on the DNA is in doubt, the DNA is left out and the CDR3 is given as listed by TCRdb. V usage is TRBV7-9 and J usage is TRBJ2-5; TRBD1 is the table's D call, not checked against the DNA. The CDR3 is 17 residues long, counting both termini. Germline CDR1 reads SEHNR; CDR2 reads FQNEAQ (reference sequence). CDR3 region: CASSLGPFGQGNETQYF.

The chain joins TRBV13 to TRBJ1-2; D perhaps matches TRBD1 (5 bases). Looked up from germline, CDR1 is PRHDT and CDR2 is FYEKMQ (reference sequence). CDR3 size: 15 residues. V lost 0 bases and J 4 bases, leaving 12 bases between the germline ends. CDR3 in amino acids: CASSLGKQALYGYTF. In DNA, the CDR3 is TGTGCCAGCAGCTTAGGCAAACAGGCGCTCTATGGCTACACCTTC.

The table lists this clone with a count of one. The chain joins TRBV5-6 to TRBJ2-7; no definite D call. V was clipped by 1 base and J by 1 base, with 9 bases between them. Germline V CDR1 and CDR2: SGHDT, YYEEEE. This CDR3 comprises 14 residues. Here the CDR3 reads CASSLWAGSYEQYF. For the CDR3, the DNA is TGTGCCAGCAGCTTGTGGGCCGGATCCTACGAGCAGTACTTC. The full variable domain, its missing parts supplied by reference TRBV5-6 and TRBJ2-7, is DAGVTQSPTHLIKTRGQQVTLRCSPKSGHDTVSWYQQALGQGPQFIFQYYEEEERQRGNFPDRFSGHQFPNYSSELNVNALLLGDSALYLCASSLWAGSYEQYFGPGTRLTVT.

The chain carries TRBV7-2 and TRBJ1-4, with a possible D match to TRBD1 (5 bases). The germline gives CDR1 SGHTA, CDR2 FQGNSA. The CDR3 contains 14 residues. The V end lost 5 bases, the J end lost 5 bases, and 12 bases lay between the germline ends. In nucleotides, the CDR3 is TGTGCCAGCAGCGCGGGACCGCAAAATGAAAAACTGTTTTTT. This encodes CASSAGPQNEKLFF.